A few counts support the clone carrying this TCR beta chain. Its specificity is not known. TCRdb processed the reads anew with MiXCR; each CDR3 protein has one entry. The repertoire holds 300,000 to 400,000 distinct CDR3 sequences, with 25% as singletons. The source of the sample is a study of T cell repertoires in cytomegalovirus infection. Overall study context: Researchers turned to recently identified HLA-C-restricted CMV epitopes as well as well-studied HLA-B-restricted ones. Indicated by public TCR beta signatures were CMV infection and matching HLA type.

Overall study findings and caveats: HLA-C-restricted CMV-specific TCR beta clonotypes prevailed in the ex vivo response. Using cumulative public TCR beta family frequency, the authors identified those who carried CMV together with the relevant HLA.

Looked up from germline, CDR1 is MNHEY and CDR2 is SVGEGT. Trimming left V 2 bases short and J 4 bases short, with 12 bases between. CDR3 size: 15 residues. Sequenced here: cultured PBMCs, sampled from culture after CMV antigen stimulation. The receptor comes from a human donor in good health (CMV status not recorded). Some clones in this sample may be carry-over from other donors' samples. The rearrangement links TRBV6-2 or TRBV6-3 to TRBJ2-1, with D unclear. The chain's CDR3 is CASSYAPLGYNEQFF. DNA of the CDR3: TGTGCCAGCAGTTACGCCCCGTTGGGGTACAATGAGCAGTTCTTC.